This TCR beta chain was documented in a study of T cell repertoires in cytomegalovirus infection. About the study: As its CMV epitopes, the study selected recently identified HLA-C-restricted and well-studied HLA-B-restricted targets.

This clonotype has just one count. Its antigen remains unknown. Study conclusions and caveats: The study found HLA-C-restricted CMV-specific TCR beta clonotypes dominating the ex vivo response. Pooled public TCR beta family frequency picked out CMV carriers with the relevant HLA.

This CDR3 comprises 15 residues. Losses at the gene ends were 1 base for V and 4 bases for J; bases not matched to a gene: 4. The germline V gene has CDR1 LNHDA and CDR2 SQIVND (reference sequence). TCRdb analysed the reads with MiXCR anew, one entry per CDR3 protein. The sample lists 340,000 or so distinct CDR3 sequences; just under 25% were seen once. J is TRBJ1-3 and V is TRBV19, with TRBD1 matching over 7 bases. The sequence was collected from a human donor in good health (CMV status not recorded). Some clones in this sample may be carry-over from other donors' samples. This specimen consisted of cultured PBMCs, obtained from culture after CMV antigen stimulation. CDR3 bases: TGTGCCAGTAGTATAGGAGGGGGCGGCGGAAACACCATATATTTT. Translation gives CASSIGGGGGNTIYF.